This record looks at one T cell receptor beta chain sequence and its context. Its specificity is not known. Time point in this sample: newly diagnosed GD, antithyroid drugs for less than 3 months. TCR sequences were obtained from RNA taken from PBMCs. It was by American Thyroid Association guidelines that Graves' disease was diagnosed. The data were obtained in a study of regulatory T cells in long-lasting Graves disease. General observations from the study: Favoring TRBV28, TRBJ1-2 and TRBJ2-5 was a feature seen in persistent disease.

Libraries of TCR beta came from iRepertoire HTBI primers plus Arm-PCR of CDR3 regions. TCRdb used MiXCR to reprocess the multiplex PCR reads, holding one entry per CDR3 protein. The sample carries approximately 230,000 distinct CDR3 sequences, roughly 18% recorded once. Germline-derived CDR1 and CDR2 are SGDLS and YYNGEE. CDR3 length: 15 residues. Trimming pared 2 bases from V and 0 bases from J, leaving 9 bases between. The starting material was peripheral blood mononuclear cells (PBMCs), obtained at new diagnosis, from a patient treated with antithyroid drugs. The sequence came from a female donor with Graves disease. V and J are TRBV9 and TRBJ1-3; D is uncertain. The CDR3 here is CASSVNSYSGNTIYF. The CDR3 coding sequence is TGTGCCAGCAGCGTTAACTCCTACTCTGGAAACACCATATATTTT.